These 30 T cell receptor beta chains came from one sample sequenced in a study of beta chain features in type 1 diabetes. Study observations and caveats: Among patients with Type 1 diabetes, TCRB CDR3s were moderately but significantly shorter in every one of the four CD4+ subsets.

For these receptors, no antigen is known. Expressed TCRB transcripts were sequenced because the entire RNA isolate underwent reverse transcription. The repertoire was sequenced with immunoSEQ multiplex PCR; TCRdb's copy has only in-frame clones and lacks some. The sample yields about 700,000 clones, under 15% seen once. The specimen sequenced was naive CD4+ T cells from blood. The source of these receptors is a man younger than 30 with type 1 diabetes.

This chain's CDR3 is CASSLLGQPGANVLTF. In DNA, the CDR3 is TGTGCCAGCAGCTTACTGGGACAGCCTGGGGCCAACGTCCTGACTTTC. The chain combines TRBV7-3 with TRBJ2-6; 7 bases map to TRBD1. This CDR3 contains 16 residues. V lost 2 bases to trimming and J lost 2 bases; unmatched junction nucleotides: 3. Looked up from germline, CDR1 is SGHTA and CDR2 is FQGTGA.

There are a few counts of this clone. The V gene is TRBV29-1, the J gene TRBJ2-2, with D tentatively TRBD1 or TRBD2 (5 bases each). The V end lost 4 bases, the J end lost 2 bases, and 17 bases lay between the germline ends. The V gene's germline CDR1 is SQVTM and CDR2 ANQGSEA. The CDR3 consists of 16 residues. Here the CDR3 DNA reads TGCAGCGTTGTTTCGAAGGGACCGATCAACACCGGGGAGCTGTTTTTT. Amino acids: CSVVSKGPINTGELFF.

The chain uses TRBV9 and TRBJ2-3; perhaps D is TRBD1 or TRBD2 (5 bases each). Trimming removed 4 bases from V and 2 bases from J, with 11 bases in between. The CDR3 is made up of 14 amino acids. Germline-derived CDR1 and CDR2 are SGDLS and YYNGEE. The CDR3 loop is CASSLLGTTDTQYF. The CDR3 DNA sequence: TGTGCCAGCAGCCTATTGGGGACCACAGATACGCAGTATTTT. Full variable domain (rest looked up from reference TRBV9 and TRBJ2-3): DSGVTQTPKHLITATGQRVTLRCSPRSGDLSVYWYQQSLDQGLQFLIQYYNGEERAKGNILERFSAQQFPDLHSELNLSSLELGDSALYFCASSLLGTTDTQYFGPGTRLTVL.

This clone was seen more than once but under ten times. The V and J genes are TRBV28 and TRBJ1-4, with a tentative D call TRBD1 (5 bases). Germline values: CDR1 MDHEN, CDR2 SYDVKM. The CDR3 consists of 14 residues. V was shortened by 11 bases and J by 0 bases, with 13 bases between the two germline ends. The CDR3 spells CAGGTDATNEKLFF. The CDR3 nucleotides read TGTGCCGGGGGGACCGACGCAACTAATGAAAAACTGTTTTTT.

The chain uses TRBV29-1 and TRBJ1-2; D gene ambiguous. Looked up from germline, CDR1 is SQVTM and CDR2 is ANQGSEA. Trimming shortened V by 4 bases and J by 2 bases, and 11 bases separated the two germline ends. The CDR3 contains 13 residues. CDR3 nucleotide sequence: TGCAGCGTTGTGGCCAGCGAGAACTATGGCTACACCTTC. Encoded protein: CSVVASENYGYTF.

Comment on this clone: The junction departs from germline at one end; a sequencing error may be responsible. This chain uses TRBV4-2 with TRBJ2-3; TRBD2 agrees at 9 bases. This CDR3 has 16 amino acids. CDR1 and CDR2 (germline): LGHNA, YNFKEQ. CDR3 in DNA: TGTGCCAGCAGCGAAGAACCTAGCGGGGATTCAGATACGCAGTATTTT. This translates into CASSEEPSGDSDTQYF.

CDR3 region: CASSSSSRRGSVYEQYF. DNA of the CDR3: TGTGCCAGCAGTTCCTCCTCTCGACGAGGGAGTGTCTACGAGCAGTACTTC. The chain uses TRBV25-1 and TRBJ2-7; a possible D gene is TRBD2 (5 bases). Germline V gives CDR1 MGHDK, CDR2 SYGVNS. With 5 bases removed from V and 3 bases from J, the gap between germline ends came to 23 bases. This CDR3 spans 17 amino acids.

The chain couples TRBV5-1 to TRBJ2-7; the D is unclear. The CDR3 has 18 residues. Trimming removed 5 bases at V and 3 bases at J, with 27 bases between. The germline V gene encodes CDR1 SGHRS and CDR2 YFSETQ. The DNA for the CDR3 is TGCGCCAGCAGGGTCAAGGAGTTGGATCTCCCCCTAATCTACGAGCAGTACTTC. As protein: CASRVKELDLPLIYEQYF. The full variable domain, completed using reference TRBV5-1 and TRBJ2-7, is KAGVTQTPRYLIKTRGQQVTLSCSPISGHRSVSWYQQTPGQGLQFLFEYFSETQRNKGNFPGRFSGRQFSNSRSEMNVSTLELGDSALYLCASRVKELDLPLIYEQYFGPGTRLTVT.

This chain links TRBV6-1 with TRBJ2-7; 11 nucleotides match TRBD1. The CDR3 extends over 16 amino acids. Losses at the gene ends were 4 bases for V and 4 bases for J; bases not matched to a gene: 9. Germline CDR1 and CDR2: MNHNS and SASEGT. The CDR3 spells CASSATGTGGGYEQYF. The CDR3 DNA reads TGTGCCAGCAGTGCAACCGGGACAGGGGGAGGGTACGAGCAGTACTTC.

This clone was counted a few times. V gene TRBV9 combines with J gene TRBJ2-1; 7 nucleotides agree with TRBD1. V was clipped by 1 base and J by 6 bases; unmatched bases: 7. CDR3 length equals 15 residues. The germline gives CDR1 SGDLS, CDR2 YYNGEE. The CDR3: CASSVMTGMINEQFF. The CDR3 nucleotides are TGTGCCAGCAGCGTAATGACAGGGATGATCAATGAGCAGTTCTTC.

This clone has a handful of counts. J is TRBJ2-1 and V is TRBV6-1, with D maybe TRBD2 (5 bases). V dropped 5 bases and J dropped 10 bases, with 9 bases sitting between them. Looked up from germline, CDR1 is MNHNS and CDR2 is SASEGT. CDR3 size: 11 residues. The CDR3 DNA sequence: TGTGCCAGCAGTTCTGGCGGGGAGCAGTTCTTC. Translation: CASSSGGEQFF.

The chain employs TRBV10-3 and TRBJ2-7, with D maybe TRBD2 (5 bases). The CDR3 consists of 14 residues. Germline CDR1 ENHRY, CDR2 SYGVKD. V was shortened by 10 bases and J by 3 bases, with 19 bases between the two germline ends. The CDR3 bases are TGTGCCACGGGTGGAGGCGAACCCGTCTACGAGCAGTACTTC. Protein: CATGGGEPVYEQYF.

In its sample, this clone was seen a few times. The chain uses TRBV29-1 and TRBJ1-2; TRBD1 aligns across 9 bases. The CDR3 is 14 amino acids. Germline CDR1 reads SQVTM; CDR2 reads ANQGSEA. The V segment lost 4 bases and the J segment 2 bases; nucleotides outside the gene matches: 5. This chain's CDR3 is CSVGGQGSNYGYTF. As DNA, the CDR3 is TGCAGCGTTGGGGGACAGGGTTCGAACTATGGCTACACCTTC.

This chain joins TRBV4-1 and TRBJ1-5; D remains ambiguous. V lost 0 bases and J 7 bases, leaving 7 bases between the germline ends. This CDR3 spans 13 amino acids. Germline V gives CDR1 MGHRA, CDR2 YSYEKL. DNA of the CDR3: TGCGCCAGCAGCCAAGATGAGGCGCAGCCCCAGCATTTT. As protein: CASSQDEAQPQHF.

About this clone itself: Other DNA sequences of this sample code for an identical CDR3. The gene calls are TRBV7-2 and TRBJ2-5, with unresolved D. The V and J ends lost 3 bases and 5 bases respectively, with 4 bases between them. Germline loops: CDR1 SGHTA, CDR2 FQGNSA. This CDR3 has 11 residues. As DNA, the CDR3 is TGTGCCAGCAGCTTGGTTGAGACCCAGTACTTC. Translating gives CASSLVETQYF.

This clone was found a few times. The chain employs TRBV5-1 and TRBJ1-1; a weak D match, TRBD1 (5 bases). The CDR3 loop spans 11 amino acids. Germline-derived CDR1 and CDR2 are SGHRS and YFSETQ. The V and J ends lost 5 bases and 8 bases respectively, with 10 bases between them. This CDR3 reads CASSSDSEAFF. CDR3 DNA: TGCGCCAGCAGTTCCGACAGCGAAGCTTTCTTT.

This clone has just a few counts. The chain has TRBV7-9 and TRBJ1-4, with 8 bases matching TRBD1. The germline V gene has CDR1 SEHNR and CDR2 FQNEAQ (reference sequence). J gave up 7 bases and V 5 bases, and 9 bases lay outside the gene matches. The CDR3 length is 15 residues. CDR3 loop: CASSPRTGRSEKLFF. CDR3 sequence (DNA): TGTGCCAGCAGCCCCCGGACAGGGAGGAGTGAAAAACTGTTTTTT.

Worth noting for this clone: The same CDR3 also results from other DNA sequences found in this sample. The CDR3 loop is CASGGQGGEKLFF. For the CDR3, the DNA is TGTGCCAGCGGGGGACAGGGCGGTGAAAAACTGTTTTTT. The J gene is TRBJ1-4, the V gene TRBV2; 9 bases map to TRBD1. The germline V gene encodes CDR1 SNHLY and CDR2 FYNNEI. This CDR3 is built from 13 residues. V lost 8 bases, J lost 7 bases, and 5 bases stayed unmatched.

The chain uses TRBV7-6 and TRBJ2-6; no clear D gene. The length of the CDR3 is 14 residues. Germline CDR1 reads SGHVS; CDR2 reads FNYEAQ. Trimming took 3 bases from V and 2 from J, leaving 5 bases between them. DNA for the CDR3: TGTGCCAGCAGCTTCACAGCTGGGGCCAACGTCCTGACTTTC. Its translation is CASSFTAGANVLTF.

This clone showed up just a few times. The chain carries TRBV5-1 and TRBJ2-3; unclear D gene. V shed 4 bases and J shed 0 bases, with 15 bases lying between them. CDR1 SGHRS and CDR2 YFSETQ come from the germline V gene. This CDR3 has 16 amino acids. The CDR3 region is CASSPSWTASTDTQYF. In nucleotides, the CDR3 is TGCGCCAGCAGCCCGTCATGGACGGCTAGCACAGATACGCAGTATTTT.

The chain carries TRBV15 and TRBJ2-2; TRBD2 agrees at 11 bases. The germline CDR1 and CDR2 sequences are LNHNV and YYDKDF (reference sequence). This CDR3 region has 18 residues. The V segment lost 0 bases and the J segment 1 base; nucleotides outside the gene matches: 4. Written as DNA, the CDR3 is TGTGCCACCAGCAGAGATTTGGGGACTAGCGGGAACACCGGGGAGCTGTTTTTT. Protein product: CATSRDLGTSGNTGELFF.

A word on this clone: An end of the junction does not agree with germline; a read error may underlie this. The chain employs TRBV7-7 and TRBJ1-1; no definite D call. This CDR3 is built from 14 residues. The germline CDR1 and CDR2 sequences are SSHAT and FNYEAQ (reference sequence). The CDR3 DNA reads TGTGCTAGCAGCCCTGACACGTGGAGTACTGAAGCTTTCTTT. Residues: CASSPDTWSTEAFF.

This clone was seen only a few times. The V gene is TRBV4-1, the J gene TRBJ2-7; TRBD1 agrees at 7 bases. J lost 2 bases, V lost 2 bases, and 3 bases had no gene match. This CDR3 contains 14 residues. Looked up from germline, CDR1 is MGHRA and CDR2 is YSYEKL. The CDR3 sequence is CASSQQTGPYEQYF. In DNA form, the CDR3 reads TGCGCCAGCAGCCAACAGACAGGGCCCTACGAGCAGTACTTC.

This chain uses TRBV19 with TRBJ1-1; unclear D gene. Germline CDR1 is LNHDA and CDR2 is SQIVND (reference sequence). The CDR3 spans 13 residues. V dropped 8 bases and J dropped 4 bases, with 14 bases sitting between them. The CDR3 sequence: CASCRLLGTEAFF. As DNA, the CDR3 is TGTGCCAGTTGCCGCCTCTTGGGCACTGAAGCTTTCTTT.

J is TRBJ2-1 and V is TRBV25-1; D might be TRBD2 (5 bases). The CDR3 loop spans 16 amino acids. The germline V and J ends were trimmed by 4 bases and 2 bases, with 15 bases remaining between them. The germline CDR1 and CDR2 sequences are MGHDK and SYGVNS. This chain's CDR3 is CASSGPLERTYNEQFF. The DNA of the CDR3 is TGTGCCAGCAGTGGCCCCTTGGAGCGGACCTACAATGAGCAGTTCTTC. Full variable domain (remainder filled in from reference TRBV25-1 and TRBJ2-1): EADIYQTPRYLVIGTGKKITLECSQTMGHDKMYWYQQDPGMELHLIHYSYGVNSTEKGDLSSESTVSRIRTEHFPLTLESARPSHTSQYLCASSGPLERTYNEQFFGPGTRLTVL.

The chain carries TRBV10-3 and TRBJ2-1, with TRBD2 as a possible D gene (6 bases). The V end was cut by 7 bases, the J end by 6 bases, with 10 bases between. Germline CDR1 and CDR2: ENHRY and SYGVKD. This CDR3 is 12 amino acids long. The DNA of the CDR3 is TGTGCCATCACCCAGGGAGGCAATGAGCAGTTCTTC. Translating it yields CAITQGGNEQFF.

The V gene is TRBV19, the J gene TRBJ2-7; D may be TRBD1 (6 bases). This CDR3 region has 15 residues. Germline CDR1 is LNHDA and CDR2 is SQIVND (reference sequence). The germline V and J ends were trimmed by 2 bases and 3 bases, with 14 bases remaining between them. Here the CDR3 DNA reads TGTGCCAGTAGTATACGGCACAGGGAAAGCTACGAGCAGTACTTC. This gives the protein CASSIRHRESYEQYF.

This clone was seen only a few times. The rearrangement links TRBV21-1 to TRBJ2-7. TRBV21-1 is listed as a pseudogene. The CDR3 is made up of 13 amino acids. The CDR3 DNA is TGTGCCAGCAGCAATCCCCCCCCCTACGAGCAGTACTTC. Translating gives CASSNPPPYEQYF.

A note on this clone: The sample contains more than one DNA sequence encoding this CDR3. The chain is built from TRBV7-9 and TRBJ1-1; TRBD1 might be the D (5 bases). The germline gives CDR1 SEHNR, CDR2 FQNEAQ (reference sequence). V shed 6 bases and J shed 8 bases, with 13 bases lying between them. This CDR3 spans 12 amino acids. The CDR3 nucleotides read TGTGCCAGCAGTCCTCCGGGACGGGAAGCTTTCTTT. Translation gives CASSPPGREAFF.

This clone occurred a few times. V gene TRBV7-9 combines with J gene TRBJ1-1; maybe TRBD1 (6 bases). V lost 2 bases and J lost 1, with 17 bases in between. CDR1 is SEHNR, CDR2 FQNEAQ, per germline (reference sequence). The CDR3 is 17 amino acids. The CDR3 nucleotides read TGTGCCAGCAGCTTAAGTCCTGCGGCAGGGGCGAACACTGAAGCTTTCTTT. The encoded protein is CASSLSPAAGANTEAFF.